The 3 T cell receptor beta chains below all came from one sample that was sequenced in a study of PD-1 blockade in classical Hodgkin lymphoma. Method: immunoSEQ multiplex PCR; TCRdb's copy keeps in-frame clones and lacks some. The table includes under 65,000 clones, 80% to 90% detected once. Relapses following autologous stem cell transplantation were seen in all patients, with brentuximab vedotin exposure varying. The sequences come from peripheral blood mononuclear cells (PBMCs), collected at baseline. These receptors were collected from a human donor with classical Hodgkin lymphoma.

This sequence joins TRBV6-1 and TRBJ2-7; unclear D gene. The CDR3 is made up of 10 amino acids. Germline CDR1 and CDR2: MNHNS and SASEGT. V dropped 8 bases and J dropped 3 bases, with 5 bases sitting between them. CDR3 sequence: CASGLYEQYF. In DNA form, the CDR3 reads TGTGCCAGCGGTCTCTACGAGCAGTACTTC.

The chain recombines TRBV30 with TRBJ2-7; D perhaps matches TRBD2 (6 bases). Germline-derived CDR1 and CDR2 are GTSNPN and SVGIG (reference sequence). The V end lost 0 bases, the J end lost 6 bases, and 9 bases lay between the germline ends. The length of the CDR3 is 12 residues. The DNA for the CDR3 is TGTGCCTGGAGTGTGGGAGGAAGCGAGCAGTACTTC. Its translation: CAWSVGGSEQYF. Full variable domain (rest looked up from reference TRBV30 and TRBJ2-7): SQTIHQWPATLVQPVGSPLSLECTVEGTSNPNLYWYRQAAGRGLQLLFYSVGIGQISSEVPQNLSASRPQDRQFILSSKKLLLSDSGFYLCAWSVGGSEQYFGPGTRLTVT.

This chain links TRBV4-2 with TRBJ1-1; D ambiguous. This CDR3 contains 12 residues. CDR1 and CDR2 from the germline V gene are LGHNA and YNFKEQ. V was shortened by 4 bases and J by 6 bases, with 9 bases between the two germline ends. CDR3 in DNA: TGTGCCAGCAGCCTCACGGAGGCTGAAGCTTTCTTT. It specifies CASSLTEAEAFF.